This note documents a single T cell receptor (beta chain) sequence. Original processing notes: Nucleated cell number was recorded as an estimate derived from reference gene primer amplification. Assay: immunoSEQ multiplex PCR; the TCRdb copy retains only in-frame clones and omits some. The DNA was the basis for D and trimming; V, J and clone size are from that table. Of some 250,000 clones listed, 75% to 90% are singletons. The record originates from a study of blood T cell repertoires in COVID-19. Turning to the study itself: Samples representing acute and convalescent COVID-19 were sourced from the United States, Italy and Spain. PBMCs, B-cell-depleted T cells, or T cells provided the cDNA or gDNA that made up the material.

J gave up 0 bases and V 0 bases, and 2 bases lay outside the gene matches. This CDR3 contains 16 residues. CDR1 is SGHRS and CDR2 is YFSETQ in the germline V gene. The source is a man aged 25 to 45 with active or convalescent COVID-19. The sample taken for sequencing was peripheral blood. The V gene is TRBV5-1, the J gene TRBJ2-5; 10 nucleotides align to TRBD2. The CDR3 nucleotides read TGCGCCAGCAGCTTGGGAGCGGGGGGGAACCAAGAGACCCAGTACTTC. Translation: CASSLGAGGNQETQYF.